The TCR beta chain described here comes from a study of blood T cells in healthy people across ages. A second PCR of 7 to 11 cycles used a sample-barcoded 5' primer and a J-beta primer mix. Using its own MiXCR run on the 5' RACE reads, TCRdb lists one record per CDR3 protein. Of roughly 700,000 distinct CDR3 sequences detected, around a quarter appear once; the ten largest clones hold roughly 9%. Germline assignment: CDR1 MGHDK and CDR2 SYGVNS. Deletions cut 3 bases from V and 7 bases from J, with 19 bases between. The CDR3 length is 15 residues. These data are also associated with another study on T cells of mothers and their children.

The specimen sequenced was blood. The rearrangement uses TRBV25-1 and TRBJ2-7, with D possibly TRBD2 on 5 matching bases. This receptor was obtained from a boy aged 5-17 years in good health. In nucleotides, the CDR3 is TGTGCCAGCAGTGATAATGGACTTACCAGTGGAGAGCAGTACTTC. Translation: CASSDNGLTSGEQYF.